This T cell receptor (beta chain) was documented in a study of blood T cell repertoires in COVID-19 (dated by TCRdb to about 2020). At the level of the whole study: Recovered participants in ImmuneRACE Cohort 3 were defined by two consecutive negative NP/OP PCR tests, clearance by a healthcare professional, or resolution of symptoms. Samples were obtained from the ongoing ImmuneRACE study (first 160 participants) and from approximately 1,200 subjects provided by 6 global collaborators. The material from the prospective study consisted of cDNA or gDNA derived from T cells, B-cell-depleted T cells, or PBMCs. Where available, HLA class I and class II types were obtained from metadata supplied by the sample provider rather than from assay-based typing. A de-identified subject ID, COVID-19 status, age in years and sex were almost always included in the sample metadata. The dataset comprised deeply sampled blood TCRbeta repertoires from subjects exposed to, actively infected with, or recovered from COVID-19. Collaborator samples came from the United States, Italy and Spain and covered acute and convalescent phases of COVID-19. The repertoires were released in a freely available public database intended as a resource for research on the immune response to SARS-CoV-2. Broader findings and caveats from the paper: The quantity of clinical and demographic metadata differed by source and by participant and was supplied without curation.

In the prospective study, participants were about 18 to 89 years old, resided in fewer than 25 geographic areas of the United States, and were enrolled through a virtual design. Cohort assignment in the prospective study relied on participant-reported clinical history from a screening survey and a study questionnaire. In the prospective study, mobile phlebotomists collected whole blood, serum and a nasopharyngeal or oropharyngeal swab from each participant. Participants in the prospective study had the option to provide additional blood draws and questionnaires over an approximately two-month period. Before DNA extraction, prospective study blood samples were shipped either frozen or at room temperature. A note on this clone: It has no known antigen specificity. Base-call qualities are not available, and no considerably larger clone is one nucleotide away.

The CDR3 measures 15 amino acids from cysteine to phenylalanine. Here the CDR3 DNA is all that survives: 45 bases in frame from base 1. From V the trimming removes 4 bases and from J it removes 5 bases, while the gene matches leave 8 bases of the junction unaccounted for. The germline V gene sets CDR1 to KGHSH and CDR2 to LQKENI. TCRbeta CDR3 regions were amplified from genomic DNA by means of the immunoSEQ Assay, a bias-controlled multiplex PCR. In the authors' own workflow: Within the assay, amplification of reference gene primers was used to estimate how many nucleated cells each sample contained. To quantify the absolute abundance of each unique TCRbeta CDR3 rearrangement, sequence reads were collapsed and filtered. Productive Simpson clonality was computed per sample as the square root of Simpson's diversity index over productive rearrangements. TCRdb limited this immuneACCESS table to in-frame rearrangements with V and J called. A share of clones is missing; checked studies link under half to unresolved V genes, and the rest is unexplained. V, J and clone size derive from that table, while D and trimming were established from the DNA sequence. The table for this sample lists about 170,000 clones; roughly 78% of them were counted only once. Roughly 19% of the sample is taken by the ten largest.

The chain was built from TRBV18 and TRBJ2-1, with 7 junctional bases fitting TRBD2. Specimen: PBMCs or T cells enriched from blood (not recorded which). The clonotype comes from an older woman in a cohort exposed to, infected with or recovered from COVID-19 (not recorded which). CDR3 protein: CASSRTSDVNNEQFF. The DNA sequence is TGTGCCAGCTCACGGACTAGTGATGTCAACAATGAGCAGTTCTTC.